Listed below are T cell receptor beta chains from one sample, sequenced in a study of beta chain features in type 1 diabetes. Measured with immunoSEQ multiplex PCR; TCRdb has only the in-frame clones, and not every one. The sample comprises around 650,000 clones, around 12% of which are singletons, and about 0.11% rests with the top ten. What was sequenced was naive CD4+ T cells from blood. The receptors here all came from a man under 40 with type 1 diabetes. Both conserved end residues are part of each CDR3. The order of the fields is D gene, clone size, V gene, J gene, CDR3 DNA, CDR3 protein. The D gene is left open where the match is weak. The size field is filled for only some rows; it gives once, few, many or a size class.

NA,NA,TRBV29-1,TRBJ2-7,TGCAGCGTCGGGACACTTTACGAGCAGTACTTC,CSVGTLYEQYF
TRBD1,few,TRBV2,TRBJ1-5,TGTGCCAGCAGTGTCACAGGGGCTAGTCAGCCCCAGCATTTT,CASSVTGASQPQHF
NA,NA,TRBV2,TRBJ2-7,TGTGCCAGCAGTGGGGACGGACCAGGCGAGCAGTACTTC,CASSGDGPGEQYF
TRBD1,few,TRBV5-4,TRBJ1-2,TGTGCCAGCAGCCGCGGACAGGGAGGCCTCCCTAACTATGGCTACACCTTC,CASSRGQGGLPNYGYTF
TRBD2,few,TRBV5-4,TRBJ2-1,TGTGCCAGCAGCAGGAAAAGCGGGACTAGCGGGGGGAACAATGAGCAGTTCTTC,CASSRKSGTSGGNNEQFF
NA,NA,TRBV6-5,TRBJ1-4,TGTGCCAGCAGTCAGCGGACAGCGGAAAAACTGTTTTTT,CASSQRTAEKLFF
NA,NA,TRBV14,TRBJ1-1,TGTGCCAGCATGGGGGGGACCCTGAACACTGAAGCTTTCTTT,CASMGGTLNTEAFF
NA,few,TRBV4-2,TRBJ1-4,TGTGCCAGCAGCCAAGATTTCGGGTCAACTAATGAAAAACTGTTTTTT,CASSQDFGSTNEKLFF
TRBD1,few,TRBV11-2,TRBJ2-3,TGTGCCAGCAGCTTCGCAGGGGGCTCGGATACGCAGTATTTT,CASSFAGGSDTQYF
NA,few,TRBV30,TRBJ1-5,TGTGCCTGGAGTGTTCAGGGTAGTCAGCCCCAGCATTTT,CAWSVQGSQPQHF
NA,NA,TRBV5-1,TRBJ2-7,TGCGCCAGGCTAAATCGGGGGTTCTACGAGCAGTACTTC,CARLNRGFYEQYF
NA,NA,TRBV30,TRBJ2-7,TGTGCCTGGAGTGTAGGGTTGTGGGGTTACGAGCAGTACTTC,CAWSVGLWGYEQYF
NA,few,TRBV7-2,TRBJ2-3,TGTGCCAGCAGTTTCAGTCCTGGGACCCTCAGCACAGATACGCAGTATTTT,CASSFSPGTLSTDTQYF
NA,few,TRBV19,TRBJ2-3,TGTGCCAGTAACTCAGCAGCAGATACGCAGTATTTT,CASNSAADTQYF
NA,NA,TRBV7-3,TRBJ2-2,TGTGCCAGCAGCTTAATGGCGGGGACGAACACCGGGGAGCTGTTTTTT,CASSLMAGTNTGELFF
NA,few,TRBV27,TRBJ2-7,TGTGCCAGCAGTATCTCCGGGGCCCTTGAGGGCTACGAGCAGTACTTC,CASSISGALEGYEQYF
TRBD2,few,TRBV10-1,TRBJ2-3,TGCGCCAGCCAACGGGAACTAGCGGGCGCGGATACGCAGTATTTT,CASQRELAGADTQYF
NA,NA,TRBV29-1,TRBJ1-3,TGCAGCGCTACGAGGGGCGTCAGCTCTGGAAACACCATATATTTT,CSATRGVSSGNTIYF
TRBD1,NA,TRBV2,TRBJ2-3,TGTGCCAGCAGTGAGCAAGGACAGGGAAACACAGATACGCAGTATTTT,CASSEQGQGNTDTQYF
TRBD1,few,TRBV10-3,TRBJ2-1,TGTGCCATCAGCACAATCGGACAGGGGGAAACCAGCTCCTACAATGAGCAGTTCTTC,CAISTIGQGETSSYNEQFF
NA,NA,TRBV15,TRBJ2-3,TGTGCCACCAGCACCCTTGGGGCTAGCACAGATACGCAGTATTTT,CATSTLGASTDTQYF
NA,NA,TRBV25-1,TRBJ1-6,TGTGCCAGCAGTGAAAGGTGGGATGGGATTTCACCCCTCCACTTT,CASSERWDGISPLHF
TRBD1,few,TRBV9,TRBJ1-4,TGTGCCAGCAGCGCCGGGACAGGGAACGAAAAACTGTTTTTT,CASSAGTGNEKLFF
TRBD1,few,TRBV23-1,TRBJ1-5,TGCGCCAGCAGGCTCGGGACAGGGGGCGATCAGCCCCAGCATTTT,CASRLGTGGDQPQHF
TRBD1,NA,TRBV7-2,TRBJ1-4,TGTGCCAGCAGCTTAGGGGTCGACAGGGCGAGAGAAAAACTGTTTTTT,CASSLGVDRAREKLFF
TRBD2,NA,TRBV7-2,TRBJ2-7,TGTGCCAGCAGCCTACTAGCGGGGGCCCCTCTTGGGTCCTACGAGCAGTACTTC,CASSLLAGAPLGSYEQYF
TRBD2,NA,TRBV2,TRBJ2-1,TGTGCCAGCAGGAGCGGGGCGTCCTACAATGAGCAGTTCTTC,CASRSGASYNEQFF
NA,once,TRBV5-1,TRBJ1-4,TGCGCCAGCAGCCAGGCGCACGGGGCGGAAAAACTGTTTTTT,CASSQAHGAEKLFF
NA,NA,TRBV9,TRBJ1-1,TGTGCCAGCAGCGTATCTTGGGGGGACACTGAAGCTTTCTTT,CASSVSWGDTEAFF
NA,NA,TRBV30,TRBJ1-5,TGTGCCTGGAAGGGGGAAGGAAGCAATCAGCCCCAGCATTTT,CAWKGEGSNQPQHF
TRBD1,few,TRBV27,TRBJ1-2,TGTGCCAGCAGTCTAGAGGGGTTTACAGGGGGCGGGAGGTATGGCTACACCTTC,CASSLEGFTGGGRYGYTF
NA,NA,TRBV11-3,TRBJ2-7,TGTGCCAGCAGCTTAGGCGGCATTTCCTACGAGCAGTACTTC,CASSLGGISYEQYF
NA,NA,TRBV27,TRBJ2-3,TGTGCCAGCAGTTTACTAGAACCCCCAGATACGCAGTATTTT,CASSLLEPPDTQYF
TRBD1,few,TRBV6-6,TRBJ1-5,TGTGCCAGCAGTTCTGGACAGGGGTCTAGCAATCAGCCCCAGCATTTT,CASSSGQGSSNQPQHF
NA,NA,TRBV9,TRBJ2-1,TGTGCCAGCAGCGTAGAACAGGGACTATCCTACAATGAGCAGTTCTTC,CASSVEQGLSYNEQFF
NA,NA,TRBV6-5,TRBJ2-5,TGTGCCAGCAGTTCTGAAACGGAGACCCAGTACTTC,CASSSETETQYF
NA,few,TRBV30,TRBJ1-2,TGTGCCTGGAGTGTACATCATGGCTACACCTTC,CAWSVHHGYTF
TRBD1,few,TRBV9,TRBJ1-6,TGTGCCAGCAGCGCCGGGACAGCATATAATTCACCCCTCCACTTT,CASSAGTAYNSPLHF
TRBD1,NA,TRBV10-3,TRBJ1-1,TGTGCCATCAGTGGACAGGGGGCGGACACTGAAGCTTTCTTT,CAISGQGADTEAFF
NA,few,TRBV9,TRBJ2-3,TGTGCCAGCAGCGTAGGTCCCCTAGCATCAGATACGCAGTATTTT,CASSVGPLASDTQYF
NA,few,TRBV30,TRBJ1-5,TGTGCCTGGGCCATCGGCGGGGGGGATCAGCCCCAGCATTTT,CAWAIGGGDQPQHF
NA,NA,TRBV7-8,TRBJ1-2,TGTGCCAGCAGCCCGACGGACATCGGAAACTATGGCTACACCTTC,CASSPTDIGNYGYTF
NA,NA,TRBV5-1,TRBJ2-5,TGCGCCAGCAGCTTGACCCCTAGCGAGGGGCAAGAGACCCAGTACTTC,CASSLTPSEGQETQYF
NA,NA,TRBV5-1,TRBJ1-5,TGCGCCAGCAGCCCGGACGGGGTTCGCAATCAGCCCCAGCATTTT,CASSPDGVRNQPQHF
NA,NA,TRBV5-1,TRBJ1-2,TGCGCCAGCAGCTTGGCCGACTATGGCTACACCTTC,CASSLADYGYTF
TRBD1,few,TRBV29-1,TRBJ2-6,TGCAGCGCTGGAGACAGGGAGAGAAGCTCTGGGGCCAACGTCCTGACTTTC,CSAGDRERSSGANVLTF
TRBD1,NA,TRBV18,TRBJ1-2,TGTGCCAGCTCAGCGACAGGGAGCCGAGCGAATGGCTACACCTTC,CASSATGSRANGYTF
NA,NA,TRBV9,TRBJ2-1,TGTGCCAGCAGCCCCCAGGCGTCCTCCCTCAATGAGCAGTTCTTC,CASSPQASSLNEQFF
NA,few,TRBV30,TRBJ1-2,TGTGCCTGGAGTGTAGTCCGCGGCTATGGCTACACCTTC,CAWSVVRGYGYTF
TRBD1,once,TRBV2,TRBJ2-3,TGTGCCAGCAGTTCGGCAGGGGGCCGGGGAGATACGCAGTATTTT,CASSSAGGRGDTQYF
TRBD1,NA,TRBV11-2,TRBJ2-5,TGTGCCAGCAGCACGGGACAGGGGATCGGGACCCAGTACTTC,CASSTGQGIGTQYF
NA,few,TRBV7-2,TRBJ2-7,TGTGCCAGCAGCCTCCGGGCTCCCTTTAGCGGGCAGTACTTC,CASSLRAPFSGQYF
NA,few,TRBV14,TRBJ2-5,TGTGCCAGCAGCCAAGATTGGCTTGGGGGCGTTTCGGAGACCCAGTACTTC,CASSQDWLGGVSETQYF
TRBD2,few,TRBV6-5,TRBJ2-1,TGTGCCAGCTCGACTAGCGGGGATGGGGAGCAGTTCTTC,CASSTSGDGEQFF
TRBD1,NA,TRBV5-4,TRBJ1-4,TGTGCCAGCAGCTTGTTCGGGACAGGGGACGGAGGAGAAAAACTGTTTTTT,CASSLFGTGDGGEKLFF
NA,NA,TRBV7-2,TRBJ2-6,TGTGCCAGCATCCAGGGTACCCGCTCTGGGGCCAACGTCCTGACTTTC,CASIQGTRSGANVLTF
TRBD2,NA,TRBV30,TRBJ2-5,TGTGCCTGGAGTACCCTCGGAGGTACTAGCGGGGGGCCGAGCGAGACCCAGTACTTC,CAWSTLGGTSGGPSETQYF
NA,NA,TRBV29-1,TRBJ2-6,TGCAGCGTTGGGACAGGACTATTCTCTGGGGCCAACGTCCTGACTTTC,CSVGTGLFSGANVLTF
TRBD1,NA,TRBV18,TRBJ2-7,TGTGCCAGCTCACAGGGGGCAGGGGAGACCTACGAGCAGTACTTC,CASSQGAGETYEQYF